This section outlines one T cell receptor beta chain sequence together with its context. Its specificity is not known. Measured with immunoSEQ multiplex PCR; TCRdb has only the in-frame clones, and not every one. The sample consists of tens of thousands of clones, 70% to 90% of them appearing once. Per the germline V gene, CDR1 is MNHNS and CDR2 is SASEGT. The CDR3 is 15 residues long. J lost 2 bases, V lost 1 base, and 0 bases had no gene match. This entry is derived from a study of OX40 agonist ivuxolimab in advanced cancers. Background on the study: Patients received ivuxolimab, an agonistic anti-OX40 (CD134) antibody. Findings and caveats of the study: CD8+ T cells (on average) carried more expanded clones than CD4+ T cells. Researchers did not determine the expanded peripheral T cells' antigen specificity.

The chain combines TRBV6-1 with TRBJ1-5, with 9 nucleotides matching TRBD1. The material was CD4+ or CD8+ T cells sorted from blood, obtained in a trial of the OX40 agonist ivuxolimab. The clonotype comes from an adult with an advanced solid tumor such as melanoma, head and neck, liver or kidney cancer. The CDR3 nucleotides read TGTGCCAGCAGTGAAGGGACAGGGGGCAATCAGCCCCAGCATTTT. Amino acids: CASSEGTGGNQPQHF.